This T cell receptor beta chain was profiled in a study of blood T cell repertoires in COVID-19. TCRdb's copy holds only in-frame clones and misses some; the assay was immunoSEQ multiplex PCR. The sample has about 240,000 clones, more than 75% seen once. Losses at the gene ends were 0 bases for V and 4 bases for J; bases not matched to a gene: 6. This CDR3 has 15 amino acids. Germline CDR1 is SGHRS and CDR2 is YFSETQ. On this clone itself: Other DNA sequences in the sample encode the same CDR3.

Source material: PBMCs or T cells enriched from blood (not recorded which). This TCR came from a woman in her thirties or forties with acute COVID-19. This rearrangement joins TRBV5-1 to TRBJ2-7; 8 bases agree with TRBD2. The CDR3 DNA reads TGCGCCAGCAGCTTGGTTTCTAGCGGGTCGTACGAGCAGTACTTC. This encodes CASSLVSSGSYEQYF.